These 5 T cell receptor beta chains originate from one sample sequenced in a study of cytomegalovirus exposure and HLA in healthy donors. The study ran its PCR with 60 Vbeta and 13 Jbeta primers. Repertoires were generated with immunoSEQ multiplex PCR, while TCRdb's copy carries only in-frame clones and drops some. Reported are fewer than 130,000 clones; the ten largest clones contain 0.59%. Sequencing used PBMCs. The receptors were gathered from a man between 45 and 60 years old in good health and CMV-seronegative.

The J gene is TRBJ1-5, the V gene TRBV2; D gene unclear. The germline V gene encodes CDR1 SNHLY and CDR2 FYNNEI. This CDR3 has 13 residues. With 3 bases removed from V and 0 bases from J, the gap between germline ends came to 3 bases. The CDR3 DNA reads TGTGCCAGCAGTGACTATAGCAATCAGCCCCAGCATTTT. It translates to CASSDYSNQPQHF.

This chain joins TRBV10-1 and TRBJ2-7, with 11 positions matching TRBD1. J gave up 2 bases and V 8 bases, and 5 bases lay outside the gene matches. Germline assignment: CDR1 WNHNN and CDR2 SYGVQD (reference sequence). CDR3 size: 14 residues. The CDR3 sequence: CASAPGQGAYEQYF. The CDR3 DNA follows: TGCGCCAGCGCTCCGGGACAGGGGGCCTACGAGCAGTACTTC.

The V gene is TRBV25-1, the J gene TRBJ1-2, with D unresolved. This CDR3 has 13 amino acids. Per germline, CDR1 MGHDK and CDR2 SYGVNS. Trimming took off 3 bases at V and 5 bases at J, with 10 bases between the two ends. CDR3 sequence: CASSDLTDYGYTF. The CDR3 region has the DNA TGTGCCAGCAGTGACCTGACTGATTATGGCTACACCTTC.

This chain links TRBV27 with TRBJ1-1; tentative D call: TRBD1 (5 bases). The CDR3 sequence is 15 residues long. Trimming removed 3 bases at V and 0 bases at J, with 11 bases between. Germline lookup yields CDR1 MNHEY and CDR2 SMNVEV (reference sequence). CDR3 coding DNA: TGTGCCAGCAGTTTGGGGGGACGAATGAACACTGAAGCTTTCTTT. Encoded protein: CASSLGGRMNTEAFF.

The chain carries TRBV4-1 and TRBJ1-6, with TRBD1 matching 10 bases. This CDR3 has 15 amino acids. J gave up 13 bases and V 3 bases, and 9 bases lay outside the gene matches. Germline V gene sequence: CDR1 MGHRA, CDR2 YSYEKL. CDR3 amino acids: CASSQGGQGKSPLHF. CDR3 in DNA: TGCGCCAGCAGCCAGGGGGGACAGGGGAAATCTCCCCTCCACTTT.